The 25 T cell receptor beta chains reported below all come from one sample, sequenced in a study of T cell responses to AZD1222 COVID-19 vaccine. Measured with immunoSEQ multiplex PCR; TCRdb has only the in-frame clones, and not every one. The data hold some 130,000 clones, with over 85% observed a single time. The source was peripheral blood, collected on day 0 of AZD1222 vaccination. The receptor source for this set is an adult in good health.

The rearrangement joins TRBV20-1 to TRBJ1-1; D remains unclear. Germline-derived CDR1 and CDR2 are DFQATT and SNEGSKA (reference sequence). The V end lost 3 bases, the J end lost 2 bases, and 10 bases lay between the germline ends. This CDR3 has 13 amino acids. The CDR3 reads CSASSPGNTEAFF. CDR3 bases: TGCAGTGCTAGTTCTCCCGGAAACACTGAAGCTTTCTTT.

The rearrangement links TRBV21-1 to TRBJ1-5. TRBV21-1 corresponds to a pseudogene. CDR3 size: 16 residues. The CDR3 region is CASSPQNGFGNQPQHF. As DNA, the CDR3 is TGTGCCAGCAGCCCGCAAAACGGGTTTGGCAATCAGCCCCAGCATTTT.

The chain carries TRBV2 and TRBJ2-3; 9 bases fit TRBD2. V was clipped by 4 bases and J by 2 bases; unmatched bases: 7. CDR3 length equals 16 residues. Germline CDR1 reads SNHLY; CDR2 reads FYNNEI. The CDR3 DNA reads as TGTGCCAGCAGTGGTGGCCTAGCGGGAAACACAGATACGCAGTATTTT. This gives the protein CASSGGLAGNTDTQYF.

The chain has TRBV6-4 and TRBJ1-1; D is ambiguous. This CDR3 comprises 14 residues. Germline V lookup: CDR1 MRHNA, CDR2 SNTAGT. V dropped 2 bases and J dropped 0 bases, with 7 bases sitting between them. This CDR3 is CASSDRKLNTEAFF. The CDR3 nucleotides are TGTGCCAGCAGTGACCGCAAGCTGAACACTGAAGCTTTCTTT.

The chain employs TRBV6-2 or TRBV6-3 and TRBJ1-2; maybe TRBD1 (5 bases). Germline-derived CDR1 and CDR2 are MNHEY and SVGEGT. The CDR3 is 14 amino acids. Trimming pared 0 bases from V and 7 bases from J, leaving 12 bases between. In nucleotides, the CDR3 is TGTGCCAGCAGTTACTCAGGCAGGGTAGCTGGCTACACCTTC. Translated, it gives CASSYSGRVAGYTF.

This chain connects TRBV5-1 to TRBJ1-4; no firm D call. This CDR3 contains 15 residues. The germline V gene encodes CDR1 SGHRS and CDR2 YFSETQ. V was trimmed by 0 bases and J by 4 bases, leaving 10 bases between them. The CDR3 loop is CASSLGSVHNEKLFF. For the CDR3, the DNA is TGCGCCAGCAGCTTGGGGTCAGTCCATAATGAAAAACTGTTTTTT.

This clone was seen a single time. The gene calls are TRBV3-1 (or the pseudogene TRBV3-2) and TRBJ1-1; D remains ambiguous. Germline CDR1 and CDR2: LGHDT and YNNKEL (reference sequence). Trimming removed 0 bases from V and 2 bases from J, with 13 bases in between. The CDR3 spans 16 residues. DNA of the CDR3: TGTGCCAGCAGCCAAGATCCCGGATTGCTTAACACTGAAGCTTTCTTT. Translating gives CASSQDPGLLNTEAFF.

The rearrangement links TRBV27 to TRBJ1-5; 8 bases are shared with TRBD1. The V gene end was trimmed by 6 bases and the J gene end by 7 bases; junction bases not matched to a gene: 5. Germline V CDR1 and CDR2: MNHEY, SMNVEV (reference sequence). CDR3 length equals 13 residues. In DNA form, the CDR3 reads TGTGCCAGCAGCCAGGACAGGGCCCAGCCCCAGCATTTT. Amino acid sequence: CASSQDRAQPQHF.

The CDR3 bases are TGTGCCTGGAAGCCCTCCTATGGCTACACCTTC. Its translation is CAWKPSYGYTF. This chain connects TRBV30 to TRBJ1-2; D uncertain. Trimming removed 4 bases at V and 4 bases at J, with 7 bases between. The germline V gene has CDR1 GTSNPN and CDR2 SVGIG (reference sequence). This CDR3 has 11 residues. Filled out from reference TRBV30 and TRBJ1-2, the complete variable domain reads SQTIHQWPATLVQPVGSPLSLECTVEGTSNPNLYWYRQAAGRGLQLLFYSVGIGQISSEVPQNLSASRPQDRQFILSSKKLLLSDSGFYLCAWKPSYGYTFGSGTRLTVV.

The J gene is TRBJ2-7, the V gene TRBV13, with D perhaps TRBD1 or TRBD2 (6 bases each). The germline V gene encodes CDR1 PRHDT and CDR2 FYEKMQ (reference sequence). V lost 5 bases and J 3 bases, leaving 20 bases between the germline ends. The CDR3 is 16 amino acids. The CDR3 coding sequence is TGTGCCAGCAGCCCCAGGGTGCGGGACACCTACTACGAGCAGTACTTC. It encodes CASSPRVRDTYYEQYF.

CDR3 loop: CASSPPRGPAFF. The CDR3 DNA reads as TGTGCCAGCAGTCCCCCCAGGGGGCCAGCTTTCTTT. The rearrangement joins TRBV28 to TRBJ1-1, with 8 bases identical to TRBD1. The junction had 6 bases not matched to a gene; V was cut back by 5 bases and J by 10 bases. CDR1 is MDHEN and CDR2 is SYDVKM in the germline V gene. CDR3 length: 12 amino acids. The whole variable domain, remainder taken from reference TRBV28 and TRBJ1-1, is DVKVTQSSRYLVKRTGEKVFLECVQDMDHENMFWYRQDPGLGLRLIYFSYDVKMKEKGDIPEGYSVSREKKERFSLILESASTNQTSMYLCASSPPRGPAFFGQGTRLTVV.

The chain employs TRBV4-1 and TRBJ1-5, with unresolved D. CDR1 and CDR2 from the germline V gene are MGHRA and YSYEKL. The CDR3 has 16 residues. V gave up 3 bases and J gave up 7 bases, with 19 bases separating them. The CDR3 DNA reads TGCGCCAGCAGCCAGGCAACCGGGGTGATTAACCAGCCCCAGCATTTT. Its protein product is CASSQATGVINQPQHF.

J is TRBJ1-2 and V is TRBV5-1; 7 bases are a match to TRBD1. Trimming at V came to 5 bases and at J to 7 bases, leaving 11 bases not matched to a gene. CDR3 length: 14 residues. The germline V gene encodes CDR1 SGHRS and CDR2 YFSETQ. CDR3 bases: TGCGCCAGCAGTCGGGACAGCCCTTGGGGTGGCTACACCTTC. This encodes CASSRDSPWGGYTF.

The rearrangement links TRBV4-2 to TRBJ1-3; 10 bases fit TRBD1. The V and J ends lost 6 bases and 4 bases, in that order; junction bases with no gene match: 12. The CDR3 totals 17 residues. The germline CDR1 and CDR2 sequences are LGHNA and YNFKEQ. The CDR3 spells CASRSHGTGAFGNTIYF. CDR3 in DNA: TGTGCCAGCAGATCACACGGGACAGGGGCTTTCGGAAACACCATATATTTT.

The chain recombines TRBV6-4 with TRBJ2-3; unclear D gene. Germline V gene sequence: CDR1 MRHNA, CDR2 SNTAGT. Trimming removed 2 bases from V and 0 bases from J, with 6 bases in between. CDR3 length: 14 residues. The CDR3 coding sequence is TGTGCCAGCAGTGACGGTACTAGCACAGATACGCAGTATTTT. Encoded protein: CASSDGTSTDTQYF.

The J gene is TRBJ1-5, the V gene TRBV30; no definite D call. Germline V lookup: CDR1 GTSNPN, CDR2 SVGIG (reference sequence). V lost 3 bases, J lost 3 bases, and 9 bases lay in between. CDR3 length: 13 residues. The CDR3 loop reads CAWSSGNNQPQHF. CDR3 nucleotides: TGTGCCTGGAGCTCGGGGAACAATCAGCCCCAGCATTTT. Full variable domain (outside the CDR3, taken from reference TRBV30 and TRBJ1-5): SQTIHQWPATLVQPVGSPLSLECTVEGTSNPNLYWYRQAAGRGLQLLFYSVGIGQISSEVPQNLSASRPQDRQFILSSKKLLLSDSGFYLCAWSSGNNQPQHFGDGTRLSIL.

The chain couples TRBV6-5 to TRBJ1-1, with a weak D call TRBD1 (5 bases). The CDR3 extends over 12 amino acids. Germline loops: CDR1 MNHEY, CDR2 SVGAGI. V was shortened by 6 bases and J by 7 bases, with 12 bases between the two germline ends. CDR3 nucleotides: TGTGCCAGCAGCCTTTCAGGGAGTGAAGCTTTCTTT. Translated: CASSLSGSEAFF.

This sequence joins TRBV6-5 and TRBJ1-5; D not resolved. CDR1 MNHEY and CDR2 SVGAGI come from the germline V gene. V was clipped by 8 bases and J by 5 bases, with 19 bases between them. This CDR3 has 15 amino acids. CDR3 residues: CASRQVRGGDQPQHF. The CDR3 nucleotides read TGTGCCAGCCGCCAAGTACGGGGAGGAGATCAGCCCCAGCATTTT.

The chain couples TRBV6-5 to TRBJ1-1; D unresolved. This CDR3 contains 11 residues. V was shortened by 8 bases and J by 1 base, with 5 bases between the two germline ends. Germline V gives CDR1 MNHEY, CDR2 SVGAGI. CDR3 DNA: TGTGCCAGCCGGAGGAACACTGAAGCTTTCTTT. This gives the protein CASRRNTEAFF.

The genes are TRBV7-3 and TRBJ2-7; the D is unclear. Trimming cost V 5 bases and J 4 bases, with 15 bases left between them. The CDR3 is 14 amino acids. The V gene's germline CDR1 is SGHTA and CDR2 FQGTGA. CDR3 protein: CASSMTTKGYEQYF. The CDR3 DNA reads TGTGCCAGCAGCATGACAACAAAGGGTTACGAGCAGTACTTC.

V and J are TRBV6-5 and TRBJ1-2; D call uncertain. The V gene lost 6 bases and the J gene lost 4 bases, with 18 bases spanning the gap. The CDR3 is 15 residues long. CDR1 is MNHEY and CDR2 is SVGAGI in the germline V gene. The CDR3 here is CASSPDLGLVYGYTF. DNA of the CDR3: TGTGCCAGCAGCCCCGACCTAGGCCTAGTCTATGGCTACACCTTC.

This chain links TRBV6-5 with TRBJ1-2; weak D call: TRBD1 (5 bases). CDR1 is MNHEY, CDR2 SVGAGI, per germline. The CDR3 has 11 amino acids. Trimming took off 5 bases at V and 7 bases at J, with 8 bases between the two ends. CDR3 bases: TGTGCCAGCAGTACGGGGCTTGGCTACACCTTC. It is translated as CASSTGLGYTF.

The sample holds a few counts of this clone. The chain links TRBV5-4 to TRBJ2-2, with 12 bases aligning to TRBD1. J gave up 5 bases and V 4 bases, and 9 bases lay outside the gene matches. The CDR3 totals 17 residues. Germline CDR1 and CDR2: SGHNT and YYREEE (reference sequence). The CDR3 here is CASSAPGQGAVTGELFF. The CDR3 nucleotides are TGTGCCAGCAGCGCCCCGGGACAGGGGGCAGTAACCGGGGAGCTGTTTTTT.

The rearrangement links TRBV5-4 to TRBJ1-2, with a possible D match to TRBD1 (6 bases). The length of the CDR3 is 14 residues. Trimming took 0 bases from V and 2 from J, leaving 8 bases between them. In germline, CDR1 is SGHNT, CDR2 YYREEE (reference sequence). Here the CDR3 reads CASSLGGRNYGYTF. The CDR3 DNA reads TGTGCCAGCAGCTTGGGGGGGCGGAACTATGGCTACACCTTC. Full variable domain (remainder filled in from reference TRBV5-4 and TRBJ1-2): ETGVTQSPTHLIKTRGQQVTLRCSSQSGHNTVSWYQQALGQGPQFIFQYYREEENGRGNFPPRFSGLQFPNYSSELNVNALELDDSALYLCASSLGGRNYGYTFGSGTRLTVV.

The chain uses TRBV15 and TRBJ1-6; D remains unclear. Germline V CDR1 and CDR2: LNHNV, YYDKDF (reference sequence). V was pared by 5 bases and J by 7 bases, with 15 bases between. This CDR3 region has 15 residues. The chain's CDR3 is CATSVTGSGNSPLHF. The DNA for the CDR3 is TGTGCCACCAGCGTAACGGGTTCGGGCAATTCACCCCTCCACTTT.